Described below is a single T cell receptor beta chain sequence and its context. In its sample, this clonotype was seen many times. The antigen it recognizes is unknown. No per-base quality is available; no much larger clone lies one base away. The record originates from a study of response to subunit inactivated influenza vaccine (dated by TCRdb to the late 2010s). About the study as a whole: To follow how T cells responded to a trivalent subunit inactivated influenza vaccine, the researchers relied on deep quantitative profiling of the T cell receptor repertoire. Study-level results and caveats: According to the authors, only a limited number of new T cells may be recruited by each seasonal influenza vaccination.

The time point label on this specimen signifies: 45 to 55 days after influenza vaccine administration. Reading from cysteine to phenylalanine, the CDR3 counts 13 amino acids. This entry keeps only the CDR3 DNA: 39 bases, framed from base 1. Trimming at the junction amounts to 6 bases on V and 3 bases on J, and the germline ends lie 12 bases apart. Libraries were prepared through RT-PCR. The sequencer was an Illumina HiSeq 2500. The public sequencing data were trimmed at Q25 with fastp and processed into clonotypes with MiXCR by TCRdb, which kept only in-frame beta chains. When rows share a CDR3 protein, they turn into one entry using the most common DNA and genes. This sample has about 530,000 distinct CDR3 sequences in its table, and approximately 13% of those were observed once. The top ten hold roughly 14% of the sample.

This sequence originates from a man aged 50-60 years who received an inactivated influenza vaccine. Donor details come from another sample of the same person, matched by shared clones. The sample consisted of PBMCs from blood, taken roughly 45 days after vaccination. The V gene is TRBV12-3 or TRBV12-4 and the J gene is TRBJ2-7; the D element might be TRBD1 or TRBD2, as each aligns at 6 bases. The CDR3 protein: CASSLQGGYEQYF. The DNA sequence is TGTGCCAGCAGCCTACAGGGAGGCTACGAGCAGTACTTC.